A single T cell receptor beta chain is shown here with its context. The sample originates from a study of CD8 T cells in Susac syndrome. The V end lost 4 bases, the J end lost 5 bases, and 21 bases lay between the germline ends. This CDR3 contains 16 residues. The V gene's germline CDR1 is SGDLS and CDR2 YYNGEE. Random hexamers served to reverse transcribe about 0.5 to 1 ug RNA. A single record per CDR3 protein comes from TCRdb applying MiXCR to the immunoSEQ multiplex PCR reads. Of about 140,000 distinct CDR3 sequences listed, around 94% are singletons. The chain recombines TRBV9 with TRBJ1-2; the D gene is possibly TRBD1 (5 bases). The sequence was collected from a human donor in good health. Sequencing was performed on CD4+ T cells from PBMCs. The DNA of the CDR3 is TGTGCCAGCAGCCCAAGTGGCGCAGGGACTCCTTATGGCTACACCTTC. The encoded protein is CASSPSGAGTPYGYTF.